The entry below describes one T cell receptor beta chain. Its antigen is unknown. No base quality information exists; no much larger clone differs at one position. The library relied on the immunoSEQ multiplex PCR assay. For the multiplex PCR, a mixture combining 60 forward primers for TCR Vbeta segments and 13 reverse primers for TCR Jbeta segments was used. Amplification of the CDR3 region of rearranged TCR beta genes was performed with a multiplex PCR assay on genomic DNA. The amplified TCR beta libraries were sequenced on the Illumina HiSeq System as 87-base-pair reads. On the study's bioinformatics: A later analysis counted about 80 million unique TCR beta chains across the 550 to 700 repertoires, and about 10 million of these chains were shared by at least two donors. Raw reads were error-corrected and collapsed into unique sequences by a nearest-neighbor algorithm in which closely related sequences were merged to remove PCR and sequencing errors. CDR3 sequences were aligned to IMGT reference sequences to assign V, D and J gene segments. For a sequence to be retained, at least a six-nucleotide match to both a V gene segment and a J gene segment was required. Rearrangements were classified as productive when the CDR3 lacked stop codons and remained in frame with V and J, and all other rearrangements were classified as non-productive. Following IMGT convention, CDR3 was defined as the stretch from the second conserved V-encoded cysteine up to the conserved J-encoded phenylalanine. In an earlier analysis of around 540 of the donors, sequences lacking an unambiguous match to a single V gene segment were excluded. In an earlier analysis of approximately 590 of the donors, V segments were called functional above 56.7% productive rearrangements and were called segregating when the between-donor standard deviation exceeded 5%. A statistical classification framework was developed to diagnose cytomegalovirus status using the catalog of TCR beta chain sequences. In a later analysis, V and J genes were assigned by comparing TCR nucleotide sequences against IMGT/GENE-DB human TR gene sequences. The TCRdist pipeline was used in a later analysis to assign CDR3 sequences and most-parsimonious VDJ recombination scenarios. In a later analysis, each TCR beta chain was defined by its CDR3 amino acid sequence together with its V-gene family, and reads without a unique V-gene family were excluded. As a way to deal with suspected cross-contamination and a sequencing artifact, a later analysis dropped under 600 nucleotide sequences that were highly shared and had low generation probability. A later analysis calculated a clonal expansion index for each public chain from normalized within-repertoire ranks of inferred template counts. A later analysis computed generation probabilities with a VDJ recombination model fitted to out-of-frame rearrangements, and checked the results against IGoR. A later analysis scored TCR-TCR, TCR-HLA and TCR-CMV co-occurrence with hypergeometric tests, applying a repertoire-size bias correction to TCR pairs. A later analysis estimated false discovery rates by permuting HLA or CMV assignments 20 times. In a later analysis, co-occurring TCRs were grouped with DBSCAN, and TCRdist sequence similarity was added when clustering was performed within HLA-allele-positive subsets. For co-occurrence clustering, repertoires with fewer than 30,000 or more than 120,000 public chains were excluded, along with about five repertoires with anomalous nucleotide sharing. TCRdb limited this immuneACCESS table to in-frame rearrangements with V and J called. A share of clones is missing; checked studies link under half to unresolved V genes, and the rest is unexplained. V, J and clone size reflect that table, while D and trimming were determined from the DNA. This sample lists about 120,000 clones; less than 85% were detected once. The leading ten clones occupy approximately 8.4% of the sample.

The data derive from a study of cytomegalovirus exposure and HLA in healthy donors (dated by TCRdb to about 2017). In the study overall: In an earlier analysis of roughly 500 of the donors, 250 to 350 Gb of sequence data and about 110 million unique TCR beta sequences from about 179 million T cells were reported. About 280 gigabases of sequencing data and roughly 81 million unique TCR sequences made up an early release that covered around 640 HLA-typed donors. Of the roughly 400 genotyped donors, 75% to 85% were placed in the genetic ancestry cluster associated with self-reported Caucasian donors. The study aimed to test whether cataloging public T cell receptors could reveal signatures of past pathogen exposure. The study used immunosequencing to profile the T cell repertoires of approximately 690 subjects and linked those repertoires to cytomegalovirus serostatus. Besides the first cohort of approximately 670 subjects, a separate validation cohort made up of some 110 different subjects was used. The study combined high-throughput TCR immunosequencing, statistical association of individual TCRs with disease status, and machine learning to predict cytomegalovirus infection status. A later analysis re-examined previously published TCR beta repertoires from more than 600 donors and added high-resolution HLA genotyping to investigate patterns of TCR occurrence. In the later analysis, no new phenotypic data were used to find candidate immune exposures; instead, reliance was placed on TCR beta sequences and their occurrence across donors. An earlier analysis of more than 450 of the donors used high-throughput TCR beta sequencing to judge whether each TCR beta V gene segment behaved as functional or pseudogenic. Alongside the repertoire data, information on donor age, sex, ethnicity and CMV serostatus was compiled. Genome-wide SNP genotypes for about 60% of the 666 donors were used in a later genetic analysis, which treated that subset as a discovery cohort. Every discovery cohort repertoire had been produced on one sequencing platform. Both class I and class II loci were covered by HLA typing, at four-digit resolution. The number of donors typed differed by locus, with roughly 620-630 for A, B, C, DRB1 and DQB1, roughly 520 for DQA1, 600 to 610 for DPA1, and some 440 for DPB1. Five DR-DQ haplotypes were handled as single units for association and clustering, since linkage in the cohort was strong. On average, roughly 250,000 unique TCR beta nucleotide sequences were sequenced per donor among 398 genotyped donors of the cohort, with 15% to 20% of those sequences being non-productive.

Points the paper makes about the study in general: According to a later analysis, TCR association rates differed among HLA loci, with DRB1 alleles showing the most associated TCRs and HLA-C alleles showing the fewest. In vitro tests confirmed that a few of the cytomegalovirus-associated TCR beta chains recognize cytomegalovirus antigens. Because HLA typing was unavailable for some donors at each locus, only the typed subset was used in association tests. A cluster of highly shared sequence variants was judged likely to represent a technical artifact of the sequencing pipeline. Linkage disequilibrium might explain the correlated functional status among segregating V segments, but an unknown experimental factor could not be excluded. In an earlier analysis of fewer than 700 of the donors, most TCR beta V segments appeared in productive rearrangements about 90% or about 30% of the time, broadly matching IMGT annotations. Most TCR sequences were seen in very few donors, while some public TCRs were found in many individuals. Several of the top co-occurrence clusters appeared to be linked to parvovirus B19, influenza, CMV and Epstein-Barr virus, according to a later analysis. CMV serostatus was the only immune exposure information available for the cohort. Sequencing depth was assumed to be roughly uniform across donors in the presence/absence analyses, though that assumption may not hold. Strong co-occurrence of HLA alleles, especially DR and DQ, made assigning TCR associations to individual alleles difficult. Some 16 rarely observed V segments, including chromosome 9 orphons, were excluded from the earlier analysis of almost 600 of the donors because counts were too low. Some IMGT-functional V segments, including TRBV6-2 and TRBV6-3, could not be distinguished by the 87-base-pair reads and were therefore excluded. According to the authors, the approach could potentially be generalized to other disease states and immunological phenotypes. In this cohort, only TCR beta chains were sequenced, and detectable features were limited by the absence of alpha or paired-chain data. A further reported finding was that TCR beta sequences accurately predicted the HLA-A and HLA-B alleles for most subjects in the first cohort. Compared with equally common non-associated chains, HLA-associated TCR beta chains in a later analysis were more clonally expanded and had lower generation probabilities. A later analysis associated 15,000 to 20,000 TCR beta sequences with specific HLA alleles at a false discovery rate of 0.05. V-gene and J-gene trimming of TCR beta chains was associated with a missense DCLRE1C variant in a later genetic analysis, and the association was replicated in an independent cohort. According to a later genetic analysis, donors in an Asian-associated ancestry cluster had fewer N-insertions in productive TCRs than the approximately 700-donor mean. Most CMV-associated TCR beta chains appeared to be HLA-restricted in a later analysis, and the HLA associations seemed to be driven largely by CMV exposure. The study listed 150 to 200 TCR beta chains as associated with cytomegalovirus. In both the original and validation cohorts, the classifier was reported to diagnose cytomegalovirus status with high specificity and sensitivity.

The cohort was made up of 500 to 800 healthy bone marrow donors. At the time of sampling, every cohort member was nominally healthy, though immune exposures that went unrecorded were likely present. The donor was CMV seropositive and belonged to the group of 250 to 300 seropositive cohort members. A peripheral blood sample was collected from each donor, and TCR beta sequencing was performed on peripheral blood mononuclear cells. The Qiagen DNeasy Blood Extraction Kit was used to extract genomic DNA from the blood cell samples. Trimming at the junction amounts to 5 bases on V and 3 bases on J, and the germline ends lie 10 bases apart. The germline V gene sets CDR1 to SQVTM and CDR2 to ANQGSEA. The CDR3 runs 12 amino acids, cysteine and phenylalanine included. The sequence is cut down to CDR3 DNA, 36 bases in frame from base 1.

In this chain, TRBV29-1 is recombined with TRBJ2-5; the D gene cannot be resolved reliably. Sequenced sample: PBMCs. This clonotype was sampled from a man aged 25-45 years in good health and CMV-seropositive. The CDR3 protein sequence reads: CSVSRNEETQYF. Read as DNA, the sequence is TGCAGCGTTTCGAGAAACGAAGAGACCCAGTACTTC.